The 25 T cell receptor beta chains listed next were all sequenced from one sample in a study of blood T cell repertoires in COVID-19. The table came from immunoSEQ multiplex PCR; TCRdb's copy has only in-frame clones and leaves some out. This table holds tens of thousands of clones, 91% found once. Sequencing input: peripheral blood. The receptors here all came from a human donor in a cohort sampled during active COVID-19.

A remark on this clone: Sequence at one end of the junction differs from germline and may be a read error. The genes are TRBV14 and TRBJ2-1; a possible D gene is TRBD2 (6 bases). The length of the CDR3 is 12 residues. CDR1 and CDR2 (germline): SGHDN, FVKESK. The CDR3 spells CASSQYTAGRIF. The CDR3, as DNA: TGTGCCAGCAGCCAGTATACCGCGGGGCGGATCTTC. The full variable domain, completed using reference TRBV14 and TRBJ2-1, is EAGVTQFPSHSVIEKGQTVTLRCDPISGHDNLYWYRRVMGKEIKFLLHFVKESKQDESGMPNNRFLAERTGGTYSTLKVQPAELEDSGVYFCASSQYTAGRIFGPGTRLTVL.

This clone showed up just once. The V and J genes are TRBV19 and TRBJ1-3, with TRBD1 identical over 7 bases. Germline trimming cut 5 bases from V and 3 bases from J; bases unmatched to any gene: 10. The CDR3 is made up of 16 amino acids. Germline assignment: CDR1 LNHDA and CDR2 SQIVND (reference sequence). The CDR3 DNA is TGTGCCAGTAGTCCTTTTGGACAGGTTAATGGAAACACCATATATTTT. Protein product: CASSPFGQVNGNTIYF. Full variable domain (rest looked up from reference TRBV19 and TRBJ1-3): DGGITQSPKYLFRKEGQNVTLSCEQNLNHDAMYWYRQDPGQGLRLIYYSQIVNDFQKGDIAEGYSVSREKKESFPLTVTSAQKNPTAFYLCASSPFGQVNGNTIYFGEGSWLTVV.

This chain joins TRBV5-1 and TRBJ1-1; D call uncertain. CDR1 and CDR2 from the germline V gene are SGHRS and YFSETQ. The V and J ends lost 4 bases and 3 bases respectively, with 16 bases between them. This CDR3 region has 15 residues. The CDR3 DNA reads TGCGCCAGCAGCCCTGGGTGGCGTCAGGACACTGAAGCTTTCTTT. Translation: CASSPGWRQDTEAFF.

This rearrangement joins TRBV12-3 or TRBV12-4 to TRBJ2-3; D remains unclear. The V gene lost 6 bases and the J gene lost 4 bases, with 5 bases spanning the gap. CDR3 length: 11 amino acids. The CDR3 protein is CASSLPDTQYF. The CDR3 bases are TGTGCCAGCAGCCTCCCAGATACGCAGTATTTT.

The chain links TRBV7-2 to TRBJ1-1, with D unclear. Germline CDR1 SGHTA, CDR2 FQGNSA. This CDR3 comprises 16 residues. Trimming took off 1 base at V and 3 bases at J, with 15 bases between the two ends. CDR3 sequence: CASSLGGYVADTEAFF. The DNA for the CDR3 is TGTGCCAGCAGCTTAGGCGGTTATGTAGCGGACACTGAAGCTTTCTTT.

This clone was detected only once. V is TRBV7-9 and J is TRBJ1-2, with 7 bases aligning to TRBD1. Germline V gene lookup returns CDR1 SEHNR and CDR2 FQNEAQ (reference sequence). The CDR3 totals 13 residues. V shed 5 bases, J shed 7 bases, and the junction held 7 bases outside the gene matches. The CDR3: CASSPSTGSGYTF. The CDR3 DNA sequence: TGTGCCAGCAGCCCATCGACAGGGAGTGGCTACACCTTC.

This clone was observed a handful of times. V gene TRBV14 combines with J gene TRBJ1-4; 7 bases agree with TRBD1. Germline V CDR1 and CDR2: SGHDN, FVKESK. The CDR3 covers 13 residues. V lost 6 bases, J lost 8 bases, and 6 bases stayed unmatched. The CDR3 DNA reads TGTGCCAGCAGTAAGCAACAGGGGGAAAAACTGTTTTTT. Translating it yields CASSKQQGEKLFF.

CDR3 sequence reads: CSVERWTSGGPDTQYF. CDR3 nucleotides: TGCAGCGTTGAGCGGTGGACTAGCGGGGGCCCAGATACGCAGTATTTT. The chain uses TRBV29-1 and TRBJ2-3, with 13 bases identical to TRBD2. This CDR3 has 16 amino acids. Germline V gene lookup returns CDR1 SQVTM and CDR2 ANQGSEA. The V gene end was trimmed by 3 bases and the J gene end by 4 bases; junction bases not matched to a gene: 7.

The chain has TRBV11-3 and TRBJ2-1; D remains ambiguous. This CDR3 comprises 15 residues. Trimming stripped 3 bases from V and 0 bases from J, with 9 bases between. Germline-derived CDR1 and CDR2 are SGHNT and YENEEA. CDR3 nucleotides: TGTGCCAGCAGCTTTCTAGTGAGCTCCTACAATGAGCAGTTCTTC. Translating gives CASSFLVSSYNEQFF.

DNA for the CDR3: TGTGCCAGCGGCAGGGTTAGGACTGAAGCTTTCTTT. Its protein is CASGRVRTEAFF. V usage is TRBV27 and J usage is TRBJ1-1; a possible D gene is TRBD1 (5 bases). The germline gives CDR1 MNHEY, CDR2 SMNVEV (reference sequence). The CDR3 is made up of 12 amino acids. V was trimmed by 8 bases and J by 5 bases, leaving 12 bases between them.

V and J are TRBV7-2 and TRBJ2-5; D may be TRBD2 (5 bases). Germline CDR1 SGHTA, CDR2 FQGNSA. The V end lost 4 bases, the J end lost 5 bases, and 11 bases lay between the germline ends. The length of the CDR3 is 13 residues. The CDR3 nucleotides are TGTGCCAGCAGCTGGCTAGCTTCCGAGACCCAGTACTTC. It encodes CASSWLASETQYF.

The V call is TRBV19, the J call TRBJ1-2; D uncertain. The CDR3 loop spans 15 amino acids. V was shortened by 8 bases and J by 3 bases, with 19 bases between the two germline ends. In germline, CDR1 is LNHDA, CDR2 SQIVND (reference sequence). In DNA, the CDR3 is TGTGCCAGTTCTAGCCCGCCGTCGGTATACTATGGCTACACCTTC. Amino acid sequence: CASSSPPSVYYGYTF.

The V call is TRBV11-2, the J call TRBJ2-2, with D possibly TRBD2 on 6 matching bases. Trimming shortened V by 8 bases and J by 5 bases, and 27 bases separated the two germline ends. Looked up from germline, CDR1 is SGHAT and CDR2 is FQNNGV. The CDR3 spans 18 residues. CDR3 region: CASATNPIAVYQTGELFF. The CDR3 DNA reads TGTGCCAGCGCCACTAACCCCATAGCGGTCTATCAAACCGGGGAGCTGTTTTTT. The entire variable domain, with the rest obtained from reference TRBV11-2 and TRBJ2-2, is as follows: EAGVAQSPRYKIIEKRQSVAFWCNPISGHATLYWYQQILGQGPKLLIQFQNNGVVDDSQLPKDRFSAERLKGVDSTLKIQPAKLEDSAVYLCASATNPIAVYQTGELFFGEGSRLTVL.

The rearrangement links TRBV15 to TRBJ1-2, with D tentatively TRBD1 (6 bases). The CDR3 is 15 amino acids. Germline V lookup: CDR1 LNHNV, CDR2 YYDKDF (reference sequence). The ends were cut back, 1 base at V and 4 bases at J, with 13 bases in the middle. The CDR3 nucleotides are TGTGCCACCAGCAGAGGCAAAGGACAGAGCTATGGCTACACCTTC. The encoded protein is CATSRGKGQSYGYTF. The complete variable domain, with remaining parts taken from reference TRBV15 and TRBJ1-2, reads DAMVIQNPRYQVTQFGKPVTLSCSQTLNHNVMYWYQQKSSQAPKLLFHYYDKDFNNEADTPDNFQSRRPNTSFCFLDIRSPGLGDTAMYLCATSRGKGQSYGYTFGSGTRLTVV.

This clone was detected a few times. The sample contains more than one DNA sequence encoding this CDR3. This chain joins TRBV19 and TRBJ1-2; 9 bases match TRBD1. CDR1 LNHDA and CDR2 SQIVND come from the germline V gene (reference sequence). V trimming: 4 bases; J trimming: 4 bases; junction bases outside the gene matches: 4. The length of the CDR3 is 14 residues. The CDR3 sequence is CASSNRGQGYGYTF. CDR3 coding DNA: TGTGCCAGTAGTAACCGGGGACAGGGCTATGGCTACACCTTC.

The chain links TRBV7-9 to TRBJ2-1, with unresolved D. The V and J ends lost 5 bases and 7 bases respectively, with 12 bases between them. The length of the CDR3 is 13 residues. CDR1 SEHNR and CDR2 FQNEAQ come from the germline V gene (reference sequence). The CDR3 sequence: CASSPLLRNEQFF. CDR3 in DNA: TGTGCCAGCAGCCCCCTTCTCAGGAATGAGCAGTTCTTC.

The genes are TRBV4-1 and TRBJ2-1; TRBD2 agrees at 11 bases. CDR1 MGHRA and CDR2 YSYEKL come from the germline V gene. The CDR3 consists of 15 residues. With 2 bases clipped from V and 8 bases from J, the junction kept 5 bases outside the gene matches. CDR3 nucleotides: TGCGCCAGCAGCCAAACTAGCGGGAGAGGCGATGAGCAGTTCTTC. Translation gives CASSQTSGRGDEQFF.

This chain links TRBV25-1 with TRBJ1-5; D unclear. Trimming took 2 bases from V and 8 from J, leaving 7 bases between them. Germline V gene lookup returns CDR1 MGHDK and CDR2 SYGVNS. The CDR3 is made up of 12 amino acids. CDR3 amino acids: CASSELGEPQHF. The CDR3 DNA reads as TGTGCCAGCAGTGAACTGGGAGAGCCCCAGCATTTT.

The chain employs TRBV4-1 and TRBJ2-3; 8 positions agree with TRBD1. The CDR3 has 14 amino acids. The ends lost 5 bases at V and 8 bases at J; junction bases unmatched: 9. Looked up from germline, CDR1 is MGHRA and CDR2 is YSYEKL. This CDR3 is CASSSEGGQGTQYF. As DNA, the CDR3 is TGCGCCAGCAGCTCAGAAGGTGGACAGGGTACGCAGTATTTT.

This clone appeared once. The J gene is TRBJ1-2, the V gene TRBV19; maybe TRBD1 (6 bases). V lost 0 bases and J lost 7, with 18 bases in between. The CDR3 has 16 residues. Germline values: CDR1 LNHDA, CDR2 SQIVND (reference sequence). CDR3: CASSIDLRTVVGGYTF. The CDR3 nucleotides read TGTGCCAGTAGTATAGACCTCCGGACAGTGGTCGGTGGCTACACCTTC.

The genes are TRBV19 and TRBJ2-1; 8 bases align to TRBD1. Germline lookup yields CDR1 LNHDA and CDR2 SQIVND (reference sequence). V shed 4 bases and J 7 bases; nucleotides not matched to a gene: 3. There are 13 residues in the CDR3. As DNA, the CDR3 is TGTGCCAGTAGTACGACAGGGGCGAATGAGCAGTTCTTC. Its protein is CASSTTGANEQFF. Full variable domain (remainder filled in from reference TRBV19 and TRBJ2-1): DGGITQSPKYLFRKEGQNVTLSCEQNLNHDAMYWYRQDPGQGLRLIYYSQIVNDFQKGDIAEGYSVSREKKESFPLTVTSAQKNPTAFYLCASSTTGANEQFFGPGTRLTVL.

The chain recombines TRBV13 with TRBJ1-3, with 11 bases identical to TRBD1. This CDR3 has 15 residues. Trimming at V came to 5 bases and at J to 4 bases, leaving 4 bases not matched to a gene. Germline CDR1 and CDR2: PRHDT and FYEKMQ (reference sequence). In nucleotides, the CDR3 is TGTGCCAGCAGCGACGGGGACAGGGGGGGAAACACCATATATTTT. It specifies CASSDGDRGGNTIYF.

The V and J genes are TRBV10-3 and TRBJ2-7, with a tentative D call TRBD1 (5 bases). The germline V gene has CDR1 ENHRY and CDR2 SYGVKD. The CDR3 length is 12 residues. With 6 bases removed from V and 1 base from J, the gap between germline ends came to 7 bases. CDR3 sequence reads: CAISSGSYEQYV. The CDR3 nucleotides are TGTGCCATCAGCTCAGGGTCCTACGAGCAGTACGTC.

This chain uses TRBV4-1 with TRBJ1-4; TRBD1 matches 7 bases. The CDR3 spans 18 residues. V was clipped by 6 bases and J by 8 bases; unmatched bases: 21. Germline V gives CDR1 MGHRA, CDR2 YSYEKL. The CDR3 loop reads CASSFPLFRGGSWEKLFF. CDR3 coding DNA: TGCGCCAGCAGTTTCCCTCTTTTTCGAGGGGGCAGTTGGGAAAAACTGTTTTTT.

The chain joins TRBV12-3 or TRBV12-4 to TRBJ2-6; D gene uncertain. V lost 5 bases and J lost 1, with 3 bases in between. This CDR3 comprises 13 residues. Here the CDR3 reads CASSQSGANVLTF. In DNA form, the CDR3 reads TGTGCCAGCAGTCAATCTGGGGCCAACGTCCTGACTTTC.